These T cell receptor beta chains were read from a single sample in a study of siplizumab effects on memory and regulatory T cells. Generated by immunoSEQ multiplex PCR, the TCRdb table keeps only in-frame clones and is missing some. Among roughly 100,000 clones listed, over 85% were seen once. The sample taken for sequencing was Tregs sorted from blood. All receptors come from a human donor in good health. Each CDR3 is given with its conserved first and last residue. Fields, in order: D gene, J gene, clone size, V gene, CDR3 DNA, CDR3 protein. D genes are given only for firm matches. Clone size appears in some rows only: once, few, many, or a class for an expanded clone.

>.|TRBJ1-1|.|TRBV5-6
TGTGCCAGCAGCTTGACAGATGAAGCTTTCTTT
CASSLTDEAFF
>.|TRBJ1-5|.|TRBV2
TGTGCCAGCAGTGCGGGGCCGCTTGGGCCCCAGCATTTT
CASSAGPLGPQHF
>TRBD1|TRBJ1-1|.|TRBV27
TGTGCCAGCAGTTTATTTGGGGACAGGGGCAGGGCTTTCTTT
CASSLFGDRGRAFF
>.|TRBJ1-3|.|TRBV7-9
TGTGCCAGCAGCCGAAACCGCAACACCATATATTTT
CASSRNRNTIYF
>TRBD2|TRBJ2-1|.|TRBV9
TGTGCCAGCAGCGTAGAAGCGGGAGTCGCCAATGAGCAGTTCTTC
CASSVEAGVANEQFF
>.|TRBJ2-1|.|TRBV11-3
TGTGCCAGCAGCTTAGACTCCGATGAGCAGTTCTTC
CASSLDSDEQFF
>TRBD2|TRBJ2-3|.|TRBV10-3
TGTGCCATCAGTGAGTCGTCAAGGGGAGGGACAGATACGCAGTATTTT
CAISESSRGGTDTQYF
>.|TRBJ1-5|.|TRBV6-1
TGTGCCAGCAGTGAATGGCGGGGGGCGGGGAATCAGCCCCAGCATTTT
CASSEWRGAGNQPQHF
>.|TRBJ1-2|.|TRBV19
TGTGCCAGTAGTAAACGCCGGGAGGAGGTCACGTATGGCTACACCTTC
CASSKRREEVTYGYTF
>TRBD1|TRBJ1-4|.|TRBV4-1
TGCGCCAGCAGCCAATGGGGAGACAGGGGGAGCGAAAAACTGTTTTTT
CASSQWGDRGSEKLFF
>.|TRBJ1-1|.|TRBV11-3
TGTGCCAGCAGCTTAGGTGGGACCATACCCAACACTGAAGCTTTCTTT
CASSLGGTIPNTEAFF
>TRBD2|TRBJ2-1|.|TRBV6-6
TGTGCCAGCAGTTACTCGATCGGGAGGGAGTACAATGAGCAGTTCTTC
CASSYSIGREYNEQFF
>TRBD2|TRBJ2-7|.|TRBV6-1
TGTGCCAGCAGTGCGGGGACTAGCGGCTACGAGCAGTACTTC
CASSAGTSGYEQYF
>TRBD2|TRBJ2-3|.|TRBV5-4
TGTGCCAGCAGTTTACTAGCGGGACTCTTGGATACGCAGTATTTT
CASSLLAGLLDTQYF
>.|TRBJ2-7|.|TRBV5-4
TGTGCCAGCAGCTTTGGGCCACCCTACGAGCAGTACTTC
CASSFGPPYEQYF
>.|TRBJ1-2|.|TRBV20-1
TGTAACTACGTATCTAACTATGGCTACACCTTC
CNYVSNYGYTF
>TRBD1|TRBJ1-5|.|TRBV7-9
TGTGCCAGCAGCCCGCAGACAGGGGGACTGCATTTT
CASSPQTGGLHF
>.|TRBJ2-5|.|TRBV29-1
TGCAGCGTTGTGGCCCGCCTCGAGGCCTTTCAAGAGACCCAGTACTTC
CSVVARLEAFQETQYF
>.|TRBJ2-1|.|TRBV29-1
TGCAGCGCTCTGAGGGGGCGGGAGTTCTACAATGAGCAGTTCTTC
CSALRGREFYNEQFF
>.|TRBJ1-6|.|TRBV19
TGTGCCAGTAGTATGGGGGGGCGAATACCAAACTCACCCCTCCACTTT
CASSMGGRIPNSPLHF
>.|TRBJ2-3|.|TRBV5-4
TGTGCCAGCAACTCAGGGGAGCAACGGGCATATACGCAGTATTTT
CASNSGEQRAYTQYF
>.|TRBJ2-3|.|TRBV5-6
TGTGCCAGCAGCTTGGTTTCCACAGATACGCAGTATTTT
CASSLVSTDTQYF
>.|TRBJ2-6|.|TRBV18
TGTGCCAGCTCAGCCTCTGGGGCCAACGTCCTGACTTTC
CASSASGANVLTF
>.|TRBJ2-7|.|TRBV10-1
TGCGCCAGCTCGAGTACTAACGAGCAGTACTTC
CASSSTNEQYF
>.|TRBJ2-7|.|TRBV10-3
TGTGCCATCAGTGTAGGTCAGGGCGAGCAGTACTTC
CAISVGQGEQYF
>.|TRBJ1-1|few|TRBV5-1
TGCGCCAGCAGTGGAATTGGCACTGAAGCTTTCTTT
CASSGIGTEAFF
>.|TRBJ1-6|.|TRBV25-1
TGTGCCAGCAGTGAATGGGCCTATTCACCCCTCCACTTT
CASSEWAYSPLHF
>TRBD2|TRBJ2-3|.|TRBV7-9
TGTGCCAGCAGCTTAGCGTCAGCGGGGGATACGCAGTATTTT
CASSLASAGDTQYF
>.|TRBJ1-2|.|TRBV1
TGCACCAGCAGCCAAGAGGCCGGGACCATCTATGGCTACACCTTC
CTSSQEAGTIYGYTF
>.|TRBJ1-6|few|TRBV7-9
TGTGCCAGCAGCCCAGGACGGGCCTATAATTCACCCCTCCACTTT
CASSPGRAYNSPLHF
>TRBD2|TRBJ2-3|.|TRBV6-1
TGTGCCAGCAGTGAATCCCACGGGCTAGCGGGAGTCACAGATACGCAGTATTTT
CASSESHGLAGVTDTQYF
>.|TRBJ2-7|.|TRBV19
TGTGCCAGTAGAGGGAAACTCTACGAGCAGTACTTC
CASRGKLYEQYF
>.|TRBJ1-6|.|TRBV9
TGTGCCAGCAGCCAGGGCGGACCTGGGAGTTCACCCCTCCACTTT
CASSQGGPGSSPLHF
>.|TRBJ2-5|.|TRBV4-2
TGTGCCAGCAGCCAAGAGGGGGCCCGAGAGACCCAGTACTTC
CASSQEGARETQYF
>TRBD1|TRBJ1-2|.|TRBV7-8
TGTGCCAGCAGCTTAGTTCGGACAGGGGATGGCTACACCTTC
CASSLVRTGDGYTF
>TRBD2|TRBJ2-7|.|TRBV10-3
TGTGCCATCAGAGATAGCGGGGGGAGCTCCTACGAGCAGTACTTC
CAIRDSGGSSYEQYF
>.|TRBJ2-7|.|TRBV6-1
TGTGCCAGCAGTGAAGATTTTCGGAAGCAGTACTTC
CASSEDFRKQYF
>.|TRBJ1-1|.|TRBV5-1
TGCGCCAGCAGCCCCGTGGTTTGGGACACTGAAGCTTTCTTT
CASSPVVWDTEAFF
>.|TRBJ2-7|.|TRBV7-8
TGTGCCAGCAGCTACGTAGGGCCCTACGAGCAGTACTTC
CASSYVGPYEQYF
>.|TRBJ2-3|.|TRBV6-1
TGTGCCAGCAGCTGGCTGAGTATTGATACGCAGTATTTT
CASSWLSIDTQYF
>.|TRBJ1-1|.|TRBV7-9
TGTGCCAGCAGCTTAGCGCCCGGGCGGGGGAGGACTGAAGCTTTCTTT
CASSLAPGRGRTEAFF